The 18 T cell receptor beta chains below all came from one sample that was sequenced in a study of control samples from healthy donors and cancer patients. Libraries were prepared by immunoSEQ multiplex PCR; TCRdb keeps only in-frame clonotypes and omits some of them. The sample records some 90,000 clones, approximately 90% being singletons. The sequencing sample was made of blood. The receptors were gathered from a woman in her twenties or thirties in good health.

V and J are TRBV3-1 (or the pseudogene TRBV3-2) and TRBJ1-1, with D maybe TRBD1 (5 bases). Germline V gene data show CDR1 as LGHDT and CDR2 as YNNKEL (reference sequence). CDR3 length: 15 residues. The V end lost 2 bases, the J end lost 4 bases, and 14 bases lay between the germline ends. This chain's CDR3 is CASSQLQGSGTEAFF. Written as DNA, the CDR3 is TGTGCCAGCAGCCAATTGCAGGGTTCTGGCACTGAAGCTTTCTTT.

CDR3 sequence (DNA): TGTGCCAGCAGTCCCCCGTTGGGGGGCAATCAGCCCCAGCATTTT. Translation: CASSPPLGGNQPQHF. This rearrangement joins TRBV28 to TRBJ1-5, with D tentatively TRBD1 (5 bases). CDR3 length: 15 residues. Germline V gene lookup returns CDR1 MDHEN and CDR2 SYDVKM. The V end lost 5 bases, the J end lost 2 bases, and 13 bases lay between the germline ends.

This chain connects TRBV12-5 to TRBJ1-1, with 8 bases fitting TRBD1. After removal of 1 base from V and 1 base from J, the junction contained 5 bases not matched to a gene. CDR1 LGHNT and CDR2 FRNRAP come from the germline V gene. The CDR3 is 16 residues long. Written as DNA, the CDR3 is TGTGCTAGTGGTTTGGGGGGGACAGGATCGAACACTGAAGCTTTCTTT. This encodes CASGLGGTGSNTEAFF.

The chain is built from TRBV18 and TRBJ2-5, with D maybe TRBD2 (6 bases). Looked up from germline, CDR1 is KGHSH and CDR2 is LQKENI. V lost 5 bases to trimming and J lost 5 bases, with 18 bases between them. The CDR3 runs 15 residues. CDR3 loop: CASSSNGGTGETQYF. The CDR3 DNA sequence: TGTGCCAGCTCATCGAATGGGGGGACGGGGGAGACCCAGTACTTC. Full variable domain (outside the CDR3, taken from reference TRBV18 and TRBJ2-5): NAGVMQNPRHLVRRRGQEARLRCSPMKGHSHVYWYRQLPEEGLKFMVYLQKENIIDESGMPKERFSAEFPKEGPSILRIQQVVRGDSAAYFCASSSNGGTGETQYFGPGTRLLVL.

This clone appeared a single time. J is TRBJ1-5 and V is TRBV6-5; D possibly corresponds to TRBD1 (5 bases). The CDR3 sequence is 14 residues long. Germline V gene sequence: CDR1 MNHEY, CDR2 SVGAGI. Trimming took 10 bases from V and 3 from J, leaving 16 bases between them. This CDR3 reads CATKPTADNQPQHF. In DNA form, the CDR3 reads TGTGCCACCAAACCGACAGCGGACAATCAGCCCCAGCATTTT.

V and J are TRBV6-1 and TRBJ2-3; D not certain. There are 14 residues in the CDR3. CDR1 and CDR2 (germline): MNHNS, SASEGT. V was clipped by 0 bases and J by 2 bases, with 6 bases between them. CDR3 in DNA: TGTGCCAGCAGTGAAGCACGGTTCACAGATACGCAGTATTTT. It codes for CASSEARFTDTQYF.

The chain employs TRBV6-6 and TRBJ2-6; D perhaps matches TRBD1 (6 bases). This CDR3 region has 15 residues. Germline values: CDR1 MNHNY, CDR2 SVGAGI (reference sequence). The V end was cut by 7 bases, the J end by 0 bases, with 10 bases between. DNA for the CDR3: TGTGCCAGCATCCCGGACAGCTCTGGGGCCAACGTCCTGACTTTC. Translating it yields CASIPDSSGANVLTF.

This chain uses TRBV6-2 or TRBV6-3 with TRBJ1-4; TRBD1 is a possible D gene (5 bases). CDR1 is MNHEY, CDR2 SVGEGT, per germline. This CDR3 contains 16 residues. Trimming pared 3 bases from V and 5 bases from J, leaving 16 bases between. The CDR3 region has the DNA TGTGCCAGCAGTTATCCTTCCCGGGGCCGAAATGAAAAACTGTTTTTT. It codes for CASSYPSRGRNEKLFF.

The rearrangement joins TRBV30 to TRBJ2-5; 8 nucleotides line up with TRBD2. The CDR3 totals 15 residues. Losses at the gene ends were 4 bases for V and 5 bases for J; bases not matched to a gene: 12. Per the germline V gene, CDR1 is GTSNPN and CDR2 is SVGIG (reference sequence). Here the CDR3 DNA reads TGTGCCTGGACCCCCGGACTAGCTGGGGGGGAGACCCAGTACTTC. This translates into CAWTPGLAGGETQYF.

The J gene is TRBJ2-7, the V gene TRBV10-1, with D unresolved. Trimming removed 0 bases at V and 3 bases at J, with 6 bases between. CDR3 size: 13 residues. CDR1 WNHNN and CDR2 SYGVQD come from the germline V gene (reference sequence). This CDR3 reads CASSESAGYEQYF. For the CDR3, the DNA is TGCGCCAGCAGTGAGTCGGCCGGCTACGAGCAGTACTTC.

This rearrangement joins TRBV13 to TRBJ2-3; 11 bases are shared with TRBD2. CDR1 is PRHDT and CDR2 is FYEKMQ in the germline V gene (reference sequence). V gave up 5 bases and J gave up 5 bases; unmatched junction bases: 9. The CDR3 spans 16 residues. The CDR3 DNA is TGTGCCAGCAGCCTGCGACTAGCGGGGTCCGGAGATACGCAGTATTTT. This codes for CASSLRLAGSGDTQYF.

CDR3 amino acids: CASSLQGWETQYF. The CDR3 region has the DNA TGTGCCAGTAGTTTGCAGGGATGGGAGACCCAGTACTTC. V is TRBV19 and J is TRBJ2-5; possible D gene TRBD1, 5 bases. The CDR3 has 13 residues. Germline-derived CDR1 and CDR2 are LNHDA and SQIVND (reference sequence). Trimming took 5 bases from V and 5 from J, leaving 12 bases between them.

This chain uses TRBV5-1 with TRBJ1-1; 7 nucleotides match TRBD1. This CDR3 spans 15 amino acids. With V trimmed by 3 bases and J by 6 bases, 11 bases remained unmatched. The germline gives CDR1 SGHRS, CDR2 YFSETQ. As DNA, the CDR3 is TGCGCCAGCAGCTCCCGACAGGGCGTAAAGGCTGAAGCTTTCTTT. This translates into CASSSRQGVKAEAFF.

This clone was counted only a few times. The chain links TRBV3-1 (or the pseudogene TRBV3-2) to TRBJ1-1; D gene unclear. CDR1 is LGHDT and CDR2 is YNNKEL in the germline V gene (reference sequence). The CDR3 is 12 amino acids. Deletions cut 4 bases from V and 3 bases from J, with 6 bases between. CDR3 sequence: CASSPTDTEAFF. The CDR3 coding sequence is TGTGCCAGCAGCCCGACCGACACTGAAGCTTTCTTT.

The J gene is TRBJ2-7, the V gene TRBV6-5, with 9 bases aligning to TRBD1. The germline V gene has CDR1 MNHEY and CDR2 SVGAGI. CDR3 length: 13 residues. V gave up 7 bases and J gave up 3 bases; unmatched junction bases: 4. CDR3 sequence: CASIGQGIYEQYF. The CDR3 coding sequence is TGTGCCAGCATCGGACAGGGGATCTACGAGCAGTACTTC.

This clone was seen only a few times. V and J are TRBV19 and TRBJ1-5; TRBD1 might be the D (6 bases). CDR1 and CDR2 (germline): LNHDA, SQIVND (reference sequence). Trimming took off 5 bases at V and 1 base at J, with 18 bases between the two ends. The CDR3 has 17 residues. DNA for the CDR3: TGTGCCAGTAGTGTTTTAAAGGGAGGGGGAAGCAATCAGCCCCAGCATTTT. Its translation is CASSVLKGGGSNQPQHF.

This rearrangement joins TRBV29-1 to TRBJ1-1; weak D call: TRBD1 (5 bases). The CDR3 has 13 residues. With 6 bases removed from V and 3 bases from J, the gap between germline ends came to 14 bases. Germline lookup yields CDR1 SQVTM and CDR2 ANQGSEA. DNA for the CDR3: TGCAGCGTGGGGGGACTCGGTCACACTGAAGCTTTCTTT. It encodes CSVGGLGHTEAFF.

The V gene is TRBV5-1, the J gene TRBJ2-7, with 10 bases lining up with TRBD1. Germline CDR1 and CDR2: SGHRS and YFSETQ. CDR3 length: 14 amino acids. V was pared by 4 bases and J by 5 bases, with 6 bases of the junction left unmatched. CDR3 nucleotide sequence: TGCGCCAGCAGCGCCGACAGGGGGCGAGACGAGCAGTACTTC. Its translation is CASSADRGRDEQYF. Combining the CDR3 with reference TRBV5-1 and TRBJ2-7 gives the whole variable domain KAGVTQTPRYLIKTRGQQVTLSCSPISGHRSVSWYQQTPGQGLQFLFEYFSETQRNKGNFPGRFSGRQFSNSRSEMNVSTLELGDSALYLCASSADRGRDEQYFGPGTRLTVT.